The rows below give T cell receptor beta chains drawn from one sample of a study of cytomegalovirus exposure and HLA in healthy donors. Produced via immunoSEQ multiplex PCR; TCRdb's table is partial and in-frame only. Of roughly 130,000 clones in the sample, around 83% were seen once. Sequences were obtained from PBMCs. The receptors shown here come from a human donor in good health. The CDR3 runs from the conserved cysteine through the conserved F or W. The order of the fields is J gene, CDR3 length, V gene, D gene, clone size, CDR3 DNA, CDR3 protein. A D gene is named only where the DNA matches it firmly. A clone size is listed for some rows: how often the clone was seen (once, few, many), or a class if it is expanded.

TRBJ2-3 | 13 | TRBV25-1 | NA | once | TGTGCCAGCACTACAGGCTGCACAGATACGCAGTATTTT | CASTTGCTDTQYF
TRBJ2-3 | 17 | TRBV25-1 | TRBD2 | NA | TGTGCCAGCAGTGAATATTTCGTGATAGCGGGTACAGATACGCAGTATTTT | CASSEYFVIAGTDTQYF
TRBJ2-3 | 15 | TRBV7-2 | NA | once | TGTGCCAGCAGCTTAGACAGGCAATACACAGATACGCAGTATTTT | CASSLDRQYTDTQYF
TRBJ2-2 | 13 | TRBV19 | TRBD1 | NA | TGTGCCACCGGGGACAGGGGGAACGGGGAGCTGTTTTTT | CATGDRGNGELFF
TRBJ2-5 | 12 | TRBV6-5 | NA | NA | TGTGCCAGCAGTGAAGTGGCTGAGACCCAGTACTTC | CASSEVAETQYF
TRBJ2-7 | 14 | TRBV5-6 | NA | NA | TGTGCCAGCAGCTGGTGGGGGAGGACCTACGAGCAGTACTTC | CASSWWGRTYEQYF
TRBJ2-7 | 14 | TRBV27 | TRBD1 | NA | TGTGCCAGCAGCCCGGGACAGGGACCCTACGAGCAGTACTTC | CASSPGQGPYEQYF
TRBJ1-1 | 11 | TRBV2 | NA | few | TGTGCCAGCAGCCGGAACACTGAAGCTTTCTTT | CASSRNTEAFF
TRBJ2-3 | 15 | TRBV27 | TRBD1 | NA | TGTGCCAGCAGTTTAGGGACAGGATTCACAGATACGCAGTATTTT | CASSLGTGFTDTQYF
TRBJ1-1 | 18 | TRBV7-9 | TRBD1 | NA | TGTGCCAGCAGCTTAGGTAGGGGGACAGGGGATCTGAACACTGAAGCTTTCTTT | CASSLGRGTGDLNTEAFF
TRBJ2-6 | 17 | TRBV28 | TRBD1 | NA | TGTGCCAGCATCTCCGGGACAGGCTTCTCTGGGGCCAACGTCCTGACTTTC | CASISGTGFSGANVLTF
TRBJ2-7 | 12 | TRBV5-8 | NA | NA | TGTGCCAGCAGTGGGGACTCCTACGAGCAGTACTTC | CASSGDSYEQYF